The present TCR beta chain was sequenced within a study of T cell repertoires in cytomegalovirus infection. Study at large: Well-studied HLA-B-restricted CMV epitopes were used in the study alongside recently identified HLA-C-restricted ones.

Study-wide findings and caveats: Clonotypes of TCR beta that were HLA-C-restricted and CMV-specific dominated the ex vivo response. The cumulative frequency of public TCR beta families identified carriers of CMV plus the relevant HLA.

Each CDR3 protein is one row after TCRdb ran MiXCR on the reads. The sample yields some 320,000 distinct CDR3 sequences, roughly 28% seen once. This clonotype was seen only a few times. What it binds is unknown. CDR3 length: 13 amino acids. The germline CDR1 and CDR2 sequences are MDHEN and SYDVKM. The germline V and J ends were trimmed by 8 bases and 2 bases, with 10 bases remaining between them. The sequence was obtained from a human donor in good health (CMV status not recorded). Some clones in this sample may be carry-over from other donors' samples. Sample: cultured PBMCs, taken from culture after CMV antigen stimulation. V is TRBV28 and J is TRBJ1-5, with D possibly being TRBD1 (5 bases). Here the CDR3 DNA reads TGTGCCAGCCGTGAACAGGGCAATCAGCCCCAGCATTTT. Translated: CASREQGNQPQHF.